This passage covers 14 T cell receptor beta chains from one sample sequenced in a study of OX40 agonist ivuxolimab in advanced cancers. Libraries were prepared by immunoSEQ multiplex PCR; TCRdb keeps only in-frame clonotypes and omits some of them. The sample contains 26,000 or so clones, about nine tenths of which appear only once. The sample here was CD4+ or CD8+ T cells sorted from blood, taken in a trial of the OX40 agonist ivuxolimab. These TCRs come from an adult with an advanced solid tumor such as melanoma, head and neck, liver or kidney cancer.

The chain couples TRBV25-1 to TRBJ1-1, with 9 bases matching TRBD1. Losses at the gene ends were 1 base for V and 3 bases for J; bases not matched to a gene: 9. The CDR3 covers 17 residues. Germline assignment: CDR1 MGHDK and CDR2 SYGVNS. CDR3 bases: TGTGCCAGCAGTGAATTGGGGACAGGGAACTGGGACACTGAAGCTTTCTTT. This codes for CASSELGTGNWDTEAFF. Full variable domain (remainder filled in from reference TRBV25-1 and TRBJ1-1): EADIYQTPRYLVIGTGKKITLECSQTMGHDKMYWYQQDPGMELHLIHYSYGVNSTEKGDLSSESTVSRIRTEHFPLTLESARPSHTSQYLCASSELGTGNWDTEAFFGQGTRLTVV.

V usage is TRBV15 and J usage is TRBJ1-4, with D possibly TRBD1 on 6 matching bases. Germline CDR1 LNHNV, CDR2 YYDKDF (reference sequence). CDR3 length: 16 amino acids. V lost 3 bases and J lost 0, with 11 bases in between. CDR3 protein: CATSRLRDTTNEKLFF. The CDR3 DNA sequence: TGTGCCACCAGCAGGCTCCGGGACACAACTAATGAAAAACTGTTTTTT.

The chain is built from TRBV28 and TRBJ1-1; D might be TRBD1 (5 bases). The CDR3 spans 15 residues. Germline V CDR1 and CDR2: MDHEN, SYDVKM. Trimming stripped 4 bases from V and 7 bases from J, with 19 bases between. The CDR3 DNA sequence: TGTGCCAGCAGTTCCGACCGGGGACGGACACATGAAGCTTTCTTT. Its translation: CASSSDRGRTHEAFF.

This chain connects TRBV28 to TRBJ1-3; 8 positions match TRBD1. The germline V gene has CDR1 MDHEN and CDR2 SYDVKM. After removal of 2 bases from V and 7 bases from J, the junction contained 10 bases not matched to a gene. The CDR3 loop spans 16 amino acids. CDR3 DNA: TGTGCCAGCAGTTTAGGACAGGGTCCATTTGGGAACACCATATATTTT. Its translation is CASSLGQGPFGNTIYF.

The chain has TRBV27 and TRBJ2-7, with a tentative D call TRBD2 (6 bases). Germline CDR1 and CDR2: MNHEY and SMNVEV (reference sequence). Trimming took off 3 bases at V and 1 base at J, with 10 bases between the two ends. The CDR3 contains 14 residues. In DNA, the CDR3 is TGTGCCAGCAGTTTTGTGGGGGGATCCTACGAGCAGTACTTC. Its translation is CASSFVGGSYEQYF.

The chain links TRBV10-1 to TRBJ1-2; D unresolved. CDR1 and CDR2 (germline): WNHNN, SYGVQD (reference sequence). This CDR3 contains 13 residues. V lost 3 bases to trimming and J lost 3 bases, with 8 bases between them. CDR3 DNA sequence: TGCGCCAGCAGTGAAAGCGGGTACTATGGCTACACCTTC. Amino acids: CASSESGYYGYTF.

The chain joins TRBV21-1 to TRBJ2-2; no check of the table's D call, TRBD2, against the DNA was made. TRBV21-1 is noted as a pseudogene. The CDR3 has 16 amino acids. The CDR3 nucleotides read TGTGCCAGCAGCAAACTCAAAGCGGGAGGCTCCGGGGAGCTGTTTTTT. This gives the protein CASSKLKAGGSGELFF.

The chain links TRBV4-3 to TRBJ2-7; D is ambiguous. V gave up 4 bases and J gave up 0 bases, with 7 bases separating them. CDR1 is LGHNA, CDR2 YSLEER, per germline. The CDR3 spans 13 residues. This CDR3 reads CASSLSVSYEQYF. In DNA form, the CDR3 reads TGCGCCAGCAGCCTTTCTGTCTCCTACGAGCAGTACTTC.

V gene TRBV27 combines with J gene TRBJ1-2, with D unresolved. The CDR3 contains 14 residues. Deletions cut 3 bases from V and 3 bases from J, with 11 bases between. From germline, CDR1 is MNHEY and CDR2 SMNVEV (reference sequence). DNA of the CDR3: TGTGCCAGCAGTTTTGGAATGTCGGACTATGGCTACACCTTC. Translation gives CASSFGMSDYGYTF.

A word on this clone: An end of the junction differs from the germline gene, which may be a read error. The CDR3 loop reads CASSLDTEAFF. For the CDR3, the DNA is TGCGCCAGCAGCTTGGACACGGAAGCTTTCTTT. The genes are TRBV5-1 and TRBJ1-1; D call uncertain. The germline V gene has CDR1 SGHRS and CDR2 YFSETQ. This CDR3 comprises 11 residues.

The chain has TRBV11-2 and TRBJ2-5; TRBD2 is a possible D gene (5 bases). CDR3 size: 16 residues. Germline CDR1 reads SGHAT; CDR2 reads FQNNGV. With 1 base removed from V and 5 bases from J, the gap between germline ends came to 17 bases. The chain's CDR3 is CASSLVPQPGKETQYF. The CDR3 DNA sequence: TGTGCCAGCAGCTTAGTCCCACAGCCGGGAAAGGAGACCCAGTACTTC.

The chain links TRBV7-6 to TRBJ2-3; 8 nucleotides agree with TRBD2. The CDR3 length is 16 residues. Losses at the gene ends were 2 bases for V and 4 bases for J; bases not matched to a gene: 8. Germline V lookup: CDR1 SGHVS, CDR2 FNYEAQ. CDR3 sequence (DNA): TGTGCCAGCAGCTTACCCTCCCTAGCGGGCGCAGATACGCAGTATTTT. Amino acid sequence: CASSLPSLAGADTQYF.

The chain is built from TRBV5-4 and TRBJ2-5; 8 bases are a match to TRBD2. V lost 1 base to trimming and J lost 4 bases; unmatched junction nucleotides: 6. Germline V gives CDR1 SGHNT, CDR2 YYREEE (reference sequence). The CDR3 covers 15 residues. CDR3 coding DNA: TGTGCCAGCAGCTTGAGGGCGGGGGGCCCAGAGACCCAGTACTTC. As protein: CASSLRAGGPETQYF. The full variable domain, with the rest looked up from reference TRBV5-4 and TRBJ2-5, is ETGVTQSPTHLIKTRGQQVTLRCSSQSGHNTVSWYQQALGQGPQFIFQYYREEENGRGNFPPRFSGLQFPNYSSELNVNALELDDSALYLCASSLRAGGPETQYFGPGTRLLVL.

This chain joins TRBV4-1 and TRBJ2-1; D is undetermined. V was pared by 6 bases and J by 0 bases, with 15 bases between. Germline loops: CDR1 MGHRA, CDR2 YSYEKL. The CDR3 extends over 16 amino acids. As DNA, the CDR3 is TGCGCCAGCAGACGCGTAGGCCCTCCCTCCTACAATGAGCAGTTCTTC. Translating it yields CASRRVGPPSYNEQFF.